Listed below are T cell receptor beta chains from one sample, sequenced in a study of blood T cell repertoires in COVID-19. Assay: immunoSEQ multiplex PCR; the TCRdb copy retains only in-frame clones and omits some. The data hold about 67,000 clones, with less than 90% observed a single time. The sequencing sample was made of peripheral blood. Every receptor here comes from a man between 50 and 59 years old with active COVID-19. CDR3s include the opening cysteine and the closing phenylalanine or tryptophan. A D gene is named only where the DNA matches it firmly. A clone size is listed for some rows: how often the clone was seen (once, few, many), or a class if it is expanded.

.	.	TRBV5-4	TRBJ2-5	CASSLNSGQETQYF	TGTGCCAGCAGCTTGAACAGTGGCCAAGAGACCCAGTACTTC
.	.	TRBV19	TRBJ1-2	CASKSSGIYYGYTF	TGTGCCAGTAAAAGCTCGGGGATATACTATGGCTACACCTTC
.	.	TRBV2	TRBJ2-3	CASSLRSTDTQYF	TGTGCCAGCAGTTTACGGAGCACAGATACGCAGTATTTT
.	.	TRBV25-1	TRBJ2-3	CASRPEGPSTDTQYF	TGTGCCAGCCGCCCTGAGGGCCCGAGCACAGATACGCAGTATTTT
.	.	TRBV19	TRBJ1-1	CASKAGWITEAFF	TGTGCCAGCAAGGCAGGGTGGATTACTGAAGCTTTCTTT
.	.	TRBV5-6	TRBJ2-7	CASSSGAYEQYF	TGTGCCAGCAGCTCCGGTGCCTACGAGCAGTACTTC
once	TRBD1	TRBV7-6	TRBJ2-2	CASSLGGQSTGELFF	TGTGCCAGCAGCTTAGGGGGACAGAGTACCGGGGAGCTGTTTTTT
few	.	TRBV7-3	TRBJ2-2	CASSAGRGDGELFF	TGTGCCAGCAGCGCGGGACGCGGGGACGGGGAGCTGTTTTTT
.	.	TRBV10-2	TRBJ2-7	CASSEGQPVEQYF	TGCGCCAGCAGTGAAGGACAGCCTGTCGAGCAGTACTTC
.	TRBD2	TRBV4-1	TRBJ2-3	CASSQEDPSGRVDSTDTQYF	TGCGCCAGCAGCCAGGAAGATCCAAGCGGGAGGGTCGATAGCACAGATACGCAGTATTTT
.	.	TRBV7-3	TRBJ2-7	CASSRNSPSYEQYF	TGTGCCAGCAGCAGAAACAGTCCTTCCTACGAGCAGTACTTC
.	.	TRBV5-6	TRBJ2-1	CASSLGGLQFF	TGTGCCAGCAGCTTGGGGGGCCTCCAGTTCTTC
.	.	TRBV2	TRBJ2-7	CAITIVGGAYEQYF	TGTGCCATCACAATTGTAGGGGGGGCCTACGAGCAGTACTTC
.	.	TRBV5-1	TRBJ2-3	CASTTFGDTQYF	TGCGCCAGCACTACCTTCGGAGATACGCAGTATTTT
medium-sized	.	TRBV2	TRBJ2-7	CASRDLMGGYEQYF	TGTGCCAGCAGGGACCTCATGGGGGGATACGAGCAGTACTTC
.	.	TRBV9	TRBJ2-7	CASSRNSKEQYF	TGTGCCAGCAGCCGCAATTCTAAGGAGCAGTACTTC
.	.	TRBV27	TRBJ2-3	CASRSRGTDTQYF	TGTGCCAGCAGGTCCCGTGGCACAGATACGCAGTATTTT
.	.	TRBV18	TRBJ1-2	CASSPSRDYRGYTF	TGTGCCAGCTCACCATCCCGGGATTATCGTGGCTACACCTTC
few	.	TRBV5-4	TRBJ1-6	CASSSGRGSSPLHF	TGTGCCAGCAGCTCCGGTAGGGGAAGTTCACCCCTCCACTTT
.	.	TRBV7-2	TRBJ2-1	CASSLQGWAYNEQFF	TGTGCCAGCAGCCTTCAGGGCTGGGCATACAATGAGCAGTTCTTC
.	.	TRBV19	TRBJ1-4	CASSIWGSLNEKLFF	TGTGCCAGTAGTATTTGGGGCTCCCTCAATGAAAAACTGTTTTTT
.	TRBD1	TRBV7-2	TRBJ1-5	CASSTNRGPAQPQHF	TGTGCCAGCAGTACTAACAGGGGGCCTGCTCAGCCCCAGCATTTT
.	TRBD1	TRBV2	TRBJ2-1	CASKGTAQGEQFF	TGTGCCAGCAAGGGGACAGCTCAGGGTGAGCAGTTCTTC
.	.	TRBV7-7	TRBJ2-7	CASSSGQSYEQYF	TGTGCCAGCAGCTCCGGACAATCCTACGAGCAGTACTTC
once	.	TRBV7-8	TRBJ2-7	CASSKGQLRSYEQYF	TGTGCCAGCAGCAAAGGACAGTTAAGATCCTACGAGCAGTACTTC
.	TRBD1	TRBV5-1	TRBJ2-2	CASSDSGTGGIGELFF	TGCGCCAGCAGCGACTCCGGGACAGGAGGGATCGGGGAGCTGTTTTTT
once	.	TRBV6-1	TRBJ1-1	CASSEGTDYNTEAFF	TGTGCCAGCAGTGAAGGGACCGACTATAACACTGAAGCTTTCTTT
.	TRBD1	TRBV13	TRBJ2-5	CASSPKEKGARETQYF	TGTGCCAGCAGCCCAAAGGAGAAGGGGGCGCGGGAGACCCAGTACTTC
.	.	TRBV21-1	TRBJ2-6	CASSKNDLRDRAGANVLTF	TGTGCCAGCAGCAAAAATGACTTGCGGGACAGGGCCGGGGCCAACGTCCTGACTTTC
.	TRBD2	TRBV4-3	TRBJ2-5	CASSPLAGGRETQYF	TGCGCCAGCAGTCCGCTAGCGGGGGGCCGGGAGACCCAGTACTTC
.	.	TRBV6-4	TRBJ2-2	CASSRELANTGELFF	TGTGCCAGCAGCCGGGAGTTGGCAAACACCGGGGAGCTGTTTTTT
.	TRBD2	TRBV5-6	TRBJ2-7	CASSLLAGKDEQYF	TGTGCCAGCAGCTTGCTAGCGGGAAAGGACGAGCAGTACTTC
.	TRBD1	TRBV7-2	TRBJ2-1	CASRKTGGYNEQFF	TGTGCCAGCAGGAAGACAGGGGGCTACAATGAGCAGTTCTTC
.	TRBD2	TRBV9	TRBJ2-1	CASSVDVRGDNEQFF	TGTGCCAGCAGCGTAGATGTACGGGGGGACAATGAGCAGTTCTTC
once	TRBD2	TRBV7-2	TRBJ2-7	CASSLGTSGSNEQYF	TGTGCCAGCAGCTTAGGGACTAGCGGGAGTAACGAGCAGTACTTC
.	TRBD1	TRBV7-3	TRBJ1-6	CASSPTGWRNSPLHF	TGTGCCAGCAGCCCGACAGGGTGGCGTAATTCACCCCTCCACTTT
.	.	TRBV7-9	TRBJ2-1	CASSRLAGDNEQFF	TGTGCCAGCAGCCGCCTCGCAGGGGACAATGAGCAGTTCTTC
few	.	TRBV9	TRBJ1-1	CASSVTGGAGTEAFF	TGTGCCAGCAGCGTAACGGGGGGCGCGGGAACTGAAGCTTTCTTT
.	TRBD2	TRBV11-1	TRBJ2-5	CASSLLRGEQETQYF	TGTGCCAGCAGCTTATTGCGGGGGGAGCAAGAGACCCAGTACTTC
.	.	TRBV5-1	TRBJ1-1	CASSLAGTNTEAFF	TGCGCCAGCAGCTTGGCGGGGACTAACACTGAAGCTTTCTTT
.	TRBD1	TRBV19	TRBJ1-6	CASSPNRGLVDSPLHF	TGTGCCAGTAGTCCAAACAGGGGGCTCGTTGATTCACCCCTCCACTTT
.	TRBD1	TRBV25-1	TRBJ1-1	CASSEYRRGRWNTEAFF	TGTGCCAGCAGTGAATATAGGAGGGGGCGTTGGAACACTGAAGCTTTCTTT
.	TRBD2	TRBV11-3	TRBJ2-1	CASSLAGGLEQFF	TGTGCCAGCAGCTTAGCGGGGGGGCTTGAGCAGTTCTTC
.	TRBD2	TRBV6-5	TRBJ2-3	CASTGLAGGLDTQYF	TGTGCCAGCACCGGACTAGCGGGGGGCCTAGATACGCAGTATTTT
.	.	TRBV3-1/TRBV3-2	TRBJ2-3	CASSQLTGSGPDTQYF	TGTGCCAGCAGCCAGTTGACCGGGAGCGGTCCAGATACGCAGTATTTT
once	TRBD1	TRBV9	TRBJ1-6	CASSAPPGQVNSPLHF	TGTGCCAGCAGCGCCCCCCCGGGACAGGTTAATTCACCCCTCCACTTT
.	TRBD2	TRBV4-1	TRBJ2-1	CASSPWRTSGRSYNEQFF	TGCGCCAGCAGCCCGTGGCGGACTAGCGGGAGGTCCTACAATGAGCAGTTCTTC